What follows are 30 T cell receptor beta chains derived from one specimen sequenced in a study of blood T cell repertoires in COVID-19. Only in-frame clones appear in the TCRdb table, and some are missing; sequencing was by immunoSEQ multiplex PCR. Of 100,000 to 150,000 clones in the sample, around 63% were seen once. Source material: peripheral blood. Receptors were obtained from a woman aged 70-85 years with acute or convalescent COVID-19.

CDR3 bases: TGCGCCAGCAGCTTGGCTTCTTTTACGGGCACAGATACGCAGTATTTT. Protein sequence: CASSLASFTGTDTQYF. V usage is TRBV5-1 and J usage is TRBJ2-3; D is unclear. Germline lookup yields CDR1 SGHRS and CDR2 YFSETQ. CDR3 length equals 16 residues. Trimming pared 0 bases from V and 1 base from J, leaving 12 bases between.

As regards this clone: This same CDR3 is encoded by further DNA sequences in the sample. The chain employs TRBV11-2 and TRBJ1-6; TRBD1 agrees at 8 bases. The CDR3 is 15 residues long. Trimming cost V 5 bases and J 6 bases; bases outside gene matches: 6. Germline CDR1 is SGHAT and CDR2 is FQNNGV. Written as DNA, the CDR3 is TGTGCCAGCAGCCCACGGACAGGGTCTAATTCACCCCTCCACTTT. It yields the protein CASSPRTGSNSPLHF.

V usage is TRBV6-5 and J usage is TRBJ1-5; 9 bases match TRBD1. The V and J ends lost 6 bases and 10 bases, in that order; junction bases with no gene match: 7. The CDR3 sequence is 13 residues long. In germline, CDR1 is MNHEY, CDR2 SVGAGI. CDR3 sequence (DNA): TGTGCCAGCAGCTGGGACAGGGTGAAACCCCAGCATTTT. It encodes CASSWDRVKPQHF.

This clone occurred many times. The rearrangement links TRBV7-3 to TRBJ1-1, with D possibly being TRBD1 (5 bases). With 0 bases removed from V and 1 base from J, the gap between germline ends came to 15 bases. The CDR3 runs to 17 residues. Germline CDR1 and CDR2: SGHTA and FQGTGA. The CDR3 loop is CASSLTGGGPSNTEAFF. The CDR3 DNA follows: TGTGCCAGCAGCTTAACCGGCGGGGGACCTTCGAACACTGAAGCTTTCTTT.

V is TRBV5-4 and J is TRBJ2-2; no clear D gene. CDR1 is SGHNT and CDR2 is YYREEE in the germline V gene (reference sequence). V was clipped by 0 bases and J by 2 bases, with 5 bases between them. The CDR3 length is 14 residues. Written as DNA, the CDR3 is TGTGCCAGCAGCTTGGGAGTCAACACCGGGGAGCTGTTTTTT. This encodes CASSLGVNTGELFF.

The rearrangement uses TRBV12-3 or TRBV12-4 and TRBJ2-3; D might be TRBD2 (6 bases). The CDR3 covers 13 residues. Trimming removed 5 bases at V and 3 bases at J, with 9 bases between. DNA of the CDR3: TGTGCCAGCAGTCTCGGGACTACAGATACGCAGTATTTT. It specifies CASSLGTTDTQYF.

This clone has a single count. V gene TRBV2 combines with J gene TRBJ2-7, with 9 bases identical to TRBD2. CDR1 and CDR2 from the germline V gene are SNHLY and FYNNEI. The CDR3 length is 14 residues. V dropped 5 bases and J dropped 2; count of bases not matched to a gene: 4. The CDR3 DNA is TGTGCCAGCAGTCGGCGGGAGGGAGCCTACGAGCAGTACTTC. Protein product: CASSRREGAYEQYF.

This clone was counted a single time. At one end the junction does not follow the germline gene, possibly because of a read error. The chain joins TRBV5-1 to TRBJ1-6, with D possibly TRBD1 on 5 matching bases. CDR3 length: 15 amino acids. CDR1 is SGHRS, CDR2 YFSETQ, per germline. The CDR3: CARSLGGGASSPLHF. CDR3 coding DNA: TGCGCCCGCAGCTTGGGGGGGGGTGCGAGTTCACCCCTCCACTTT.

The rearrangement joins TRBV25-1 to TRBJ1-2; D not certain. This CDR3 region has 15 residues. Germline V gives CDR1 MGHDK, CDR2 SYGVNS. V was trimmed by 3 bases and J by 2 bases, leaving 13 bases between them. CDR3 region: CASSDSSTGNYGYTF. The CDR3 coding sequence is TGTGCCAGCAGTGACTCCTCGACTGGGAACTATGGCTACACCTTC.

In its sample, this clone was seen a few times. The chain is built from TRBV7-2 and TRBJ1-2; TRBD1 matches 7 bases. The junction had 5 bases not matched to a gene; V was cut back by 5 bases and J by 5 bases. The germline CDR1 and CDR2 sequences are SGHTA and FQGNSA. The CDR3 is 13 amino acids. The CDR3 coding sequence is TGTGCCAGCAGCCCCCGACAGGGATATGGCTACACCTTC. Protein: CASSPRQGYGYTF.

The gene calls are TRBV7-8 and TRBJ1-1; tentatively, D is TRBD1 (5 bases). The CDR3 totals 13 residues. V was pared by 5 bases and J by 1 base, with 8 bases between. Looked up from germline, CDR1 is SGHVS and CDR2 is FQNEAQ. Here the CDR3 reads CASSRQGNTEAFF. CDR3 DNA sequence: TGTGCCAGCAGCCGTCAGGGGAACACTGAAGCTTTCTTT.

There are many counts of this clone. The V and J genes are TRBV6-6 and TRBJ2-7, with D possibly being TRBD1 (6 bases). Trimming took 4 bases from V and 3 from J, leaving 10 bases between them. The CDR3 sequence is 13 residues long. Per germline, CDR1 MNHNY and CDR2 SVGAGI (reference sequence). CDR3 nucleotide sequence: TGTGCCAGCAGTTTCACAGGGTTCTACGAGCAGTACTTC. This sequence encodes CASSFTGFYEQYF.

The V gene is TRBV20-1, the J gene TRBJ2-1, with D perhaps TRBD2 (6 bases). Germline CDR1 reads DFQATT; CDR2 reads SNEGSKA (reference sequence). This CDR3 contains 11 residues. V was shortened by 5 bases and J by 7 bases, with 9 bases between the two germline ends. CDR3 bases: TGCAGTGCTGGGACTTTAAATGAGCAGTTCTTC. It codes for CSAGTLNEQFF.

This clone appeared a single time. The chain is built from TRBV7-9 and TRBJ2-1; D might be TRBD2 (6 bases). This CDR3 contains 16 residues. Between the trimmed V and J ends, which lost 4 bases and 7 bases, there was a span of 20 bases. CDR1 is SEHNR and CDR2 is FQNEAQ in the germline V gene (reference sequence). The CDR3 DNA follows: TGTGCCAGCAGCTCACCCGGGGGTCCAGGGAGAAATGAGCAGTTCTTC. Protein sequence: CASSSPGGPGRNEQFF.

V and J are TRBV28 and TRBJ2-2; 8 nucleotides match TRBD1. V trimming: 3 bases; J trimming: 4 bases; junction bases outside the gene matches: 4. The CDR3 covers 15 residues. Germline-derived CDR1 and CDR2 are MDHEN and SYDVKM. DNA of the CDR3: TGTGCCAGCAGTTTGGACAGGGTAGGCACCGGGGAGCTGTTTTTT. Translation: CASSLDRVGTGELFF.

CDR3 nucleotide sequence: TGTGCCAGCAGCTTGTCAGGGGGCCCCTACGAGCAGTACTTC. Protein: CASSLSGGPYEQYF. The chain carries TRBV7-9 and TRBJ2-7; TRBD1 matches at 8 bases. Per germline, CDR1 SEHNR and CDR2 FQNEAQ (reference sequence). The V gene end was trimmed by 3 bases and the J gene end by 2 bases; junction bases not matched to a gene: 3. CDR3 size: 14 residues.

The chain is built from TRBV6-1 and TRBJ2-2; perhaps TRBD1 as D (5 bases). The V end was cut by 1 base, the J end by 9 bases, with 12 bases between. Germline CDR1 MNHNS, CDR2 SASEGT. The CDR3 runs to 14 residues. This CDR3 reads CASSEGAGLRELFF. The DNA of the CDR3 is TGTGCCAGCAGTGAAGGGGCAGGGCTCCGGGAGCTGTTTTTT.

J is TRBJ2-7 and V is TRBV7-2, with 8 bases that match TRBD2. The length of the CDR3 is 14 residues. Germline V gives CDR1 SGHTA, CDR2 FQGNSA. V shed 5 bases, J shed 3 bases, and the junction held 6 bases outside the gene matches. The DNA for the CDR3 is TGTGCCAGCAGCGTAAGTAGCGGGAACTACGAGCAGTACTTC. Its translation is CASSVSSGNYEQYF.

CDR3 coding DNA: TGTGCCAGCATCCCCAGGACTAGCGGGAAACATGAGCAGTTCTTC. This codes for CASIPRTSGKHEQFF. The chain has TRBV25-1 and TRBJ2-1; 12 bases are shared with TRBD2. Germline CDR1 reads MGHDK; CDR2 reads SYGVNS. The CDR3 runs 15 residues. Trimming removed 7 bases from V and 8 bases from J; junction bases left unmatched: 9. The full variable domain, in which reference TRBV25-1 and TRBJ2-1 provide the parts outside the CDR3, is EADIYQTPRYLVIGTGKKITLECSQTMGHDKMYWYQQDPGMELHLIHYSYGVNSTEKGDLSSESTVSRIRTEHFPLTLESARPSHTSQYLCASIPRTSGKHEQFFGPGTRLTVL.

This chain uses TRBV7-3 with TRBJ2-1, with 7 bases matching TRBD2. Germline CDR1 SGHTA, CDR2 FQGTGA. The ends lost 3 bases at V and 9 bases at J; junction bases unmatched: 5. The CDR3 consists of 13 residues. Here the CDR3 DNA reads TGTGCCAGCAGCTTGACTAGCTCCGGTGAGCAGTTCTTC. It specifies CASSLTSSGEQFF.

CDR3 DNA: TGTGCCAGCTCACGGAGGGGCGGCTACACCTTC. Amino acids: CASSRRGGYTF. V usage is TRBV18 and J usage is TRBJ1-2, with D perhaps matching TRBD1 (5 bases). This CDR3 comprises 11 residues. Trimming took off 4 bases at V and 8 bases at J, with 8 bases between the two ends. In germline, CDR1 is KGHSH, CDR2 LQKENI.

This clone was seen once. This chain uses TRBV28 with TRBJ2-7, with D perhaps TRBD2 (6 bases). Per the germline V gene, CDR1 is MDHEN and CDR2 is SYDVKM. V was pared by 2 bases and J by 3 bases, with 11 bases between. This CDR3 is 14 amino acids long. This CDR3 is CASSLRGKVYEQYF. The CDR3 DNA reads TGTGCCAGCAGTTTACGGGGGAAAGTCTACGAGCAGTACTTC.

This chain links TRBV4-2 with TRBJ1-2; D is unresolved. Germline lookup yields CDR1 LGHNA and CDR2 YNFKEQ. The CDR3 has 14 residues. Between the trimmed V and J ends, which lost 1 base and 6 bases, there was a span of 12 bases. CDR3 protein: CASSQAQRLNGYTF. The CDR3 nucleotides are TGTGCCAGCAGCCAAGCCCAGAGGCTGAATGGCTACACCTTC.

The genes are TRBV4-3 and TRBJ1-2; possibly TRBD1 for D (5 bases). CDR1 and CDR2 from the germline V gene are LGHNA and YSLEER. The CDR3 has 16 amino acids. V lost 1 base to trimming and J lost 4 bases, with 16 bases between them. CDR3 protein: CASSQGLRGSPYGYTF. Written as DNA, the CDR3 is TGCGCCAGCAGCCAAGGTCTCCGGGGGTCCCCCTATGGCTACACCTTC.

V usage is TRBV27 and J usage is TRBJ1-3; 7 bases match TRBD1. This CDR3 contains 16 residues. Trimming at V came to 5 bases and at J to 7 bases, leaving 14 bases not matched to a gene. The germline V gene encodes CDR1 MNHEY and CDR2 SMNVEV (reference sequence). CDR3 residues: CASSRAPGQSFNTIYF. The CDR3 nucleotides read TGTGCCAGCAGTAGGGCCCCGGGACAGTCCTTTAACACCATATATTTT.

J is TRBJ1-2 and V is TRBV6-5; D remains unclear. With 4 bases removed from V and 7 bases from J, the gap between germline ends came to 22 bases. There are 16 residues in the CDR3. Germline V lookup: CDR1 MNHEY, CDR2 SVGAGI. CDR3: CASSSRTASRDSGYTF. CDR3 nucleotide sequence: TGTGCCAGCAGTTCCAGGACCGCCTCGCGGGATAGTGGCTACACCTTC.

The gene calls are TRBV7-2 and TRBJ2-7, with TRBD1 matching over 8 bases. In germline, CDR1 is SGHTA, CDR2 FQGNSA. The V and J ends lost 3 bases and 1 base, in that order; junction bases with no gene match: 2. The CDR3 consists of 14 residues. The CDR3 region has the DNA TGTGCCAGCAGCTTGGACAGGGCGTCCTACGAGCAGTACTTC. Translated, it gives CASSLDRASYEQYF.

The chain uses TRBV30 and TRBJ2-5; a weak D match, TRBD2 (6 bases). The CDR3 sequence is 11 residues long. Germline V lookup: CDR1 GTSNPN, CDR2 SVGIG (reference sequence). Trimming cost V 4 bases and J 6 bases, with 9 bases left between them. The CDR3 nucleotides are TGTGCCTGGATCGGGAGACAGACCCAGTACTTC. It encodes CAWIGRQTQYF.

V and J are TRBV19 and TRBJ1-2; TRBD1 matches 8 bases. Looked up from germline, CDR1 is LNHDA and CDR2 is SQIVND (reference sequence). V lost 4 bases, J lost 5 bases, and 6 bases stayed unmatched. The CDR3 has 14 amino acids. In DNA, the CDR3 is TGTGCCAGTAGTAGAACAGGGGGGGAGTATGGCTACACCTTC. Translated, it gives CASSRTGGEYGYTF.

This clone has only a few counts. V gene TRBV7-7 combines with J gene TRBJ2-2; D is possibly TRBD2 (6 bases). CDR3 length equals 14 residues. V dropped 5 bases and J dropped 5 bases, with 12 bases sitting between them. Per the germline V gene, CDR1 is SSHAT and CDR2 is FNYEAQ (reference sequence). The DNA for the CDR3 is TGTGCCAGCAGCCACAGGAGCGGGACCGGGGAGCTGTTTTTT. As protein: CASSHRSGTGELFF.